The 10 T cell receptor beta chains below all came from one sample that was sequenced in a study of cytomegalovirus exposure and HLA in healthy donors. The study ran its PCR with 60 Vbeta and 13 Jbeta primers. Method: immunoSEQ multiplex PCR; TCRdb's copy keeps in-frame clones and lacks some. The sample carries over 120,000 clones, about 74% recorded once. The sample consisted of PBMCs. These receptors all come from a man between 18 and 35 years old in good health and CMV-seropositive.

The chain links TRBV29-1 to TRBJ2-5; D may be TRBD2 (5 bases). This CDR3 has 12 amino acids. CDR1 is SQVTM, CDR2 ANQGSEA, per germline. V lost 6 bases and J lost 2, with 10 bases in between. The CDR3 region is CSVRRGQETQYF. Written as DNA, the CDR3 is TGCAGCGTGCGACGGGGTCAAGAGACCCAGTACTTC.

This sequence joins TRBV15 and TRBJ1-5; D gene unclear. The CDR3 extends over 15 amino acids. Deletions cut 1 base from V and 0 bases from J, with 7 bases between. Per germline, CDR1 LNHNV and CDR2 YYDKDF (reference sequence). DNA for the CDR3: TGTGCCACCAGCAGAGGGCCGAATAGCAATCAGCCCCAGCATTTT. Encoded protein: CATSRGPNSNQPQHF.

The chain couples TRBV7-2 to TRBJ2-3, with 8 bases lining up with TRBD2. The V gene's germline CDR1 is SGHTA and CDR2 FQGNSA. Losses at the gene ends were 4 bases for V and 6 bases for J; bases not matched to a gene: 9. The CDR3 extends over 15 amino acids. CDR3 loop: CASSSNRGGPDTQYF. In nucleotides, the CDR3 is TGTGCCAGCAGCTCGAACCGGGGGGGCCCCGATACGCAGTATTTT.

This chain links TRBV5-1 with TRBJ2-1; a possible D gene is TRBD2 (6 bases). The V gene lost 7 bases and the J gene lost 6 bases, with 23 bases spanning the gap. CDR3 length: 16 amino acids. The germline gives CDR1 SGHRS, CDR2 YFSETQ. The CDR3 spells CASLGGAHMSGNEQFF. In DNA form, the CDR3 reads TGCGCCAGCCTTGGAGGGGCCCATATGTCCGGCAATGAGCAGTTCTTC.

The chain carries TRBV28 and TRBJ2-7; D may be TRBD1 (6 bases). The CDR3 sequence is 14 residues long. The V gene lost 7 bases and the J gene lost 2 bases, with 15 bases spanning the gap. Looked up from germline, CDR1 is MDHEN and CDR2 is SYDVKM. CDR3 nucleotides: TGTGCCAGCAAACTACAGGGTTCACCCTACGAGCAGTACTTC. The encoded protein is CASKLQGSPYEQYF.

This chain connects TRBV4-1 to TRBJ2-1; 15 nucleotides align to TRBD2. Germline V gene sequence: CDR1 MGHRA, CDR2 YSYEKL. Unmatched junction bases numbered 5, after V lost 4 bases and J lost 4 bases. The CDR3 is made up of 17 amino acids. As DNA, the CDR3 is TGCGCCAGCAGCCTCCGGACTAGCGGGAGGGGATACAATGAGCAGTTCTTC. It is translated as CASSLRTSGRGYNEQFF.

The rearrangement joins TRBV28 to TRBJ1-2, with D perhaps matching TRBD1 (6 bases). CDR1 and CDR2 (germline): MDHEN, SYDVKM. V shed 2 bases and J shed 4 bases, with 11 bases lying between them. The CDR3 contains 14 residues. The CDR3 DNA is TGTGCCAGCAGTTTAGCCACAGGGCCCTATGGCTACACCTTC. This codes for CASSLATGPYGYTF.

This clone has ten or more counts. The V call is TRBV2, the J call TRBJ1-1, with D possibly matching TRBD1 (5 bases). Germline V gene data show CDR1 as SNHLY and CDR2 as FYNNEI. This CDR3 is built from 14 residues. V lost 3 bases and J 8 bases, leaving 16 bases between the germline ends. For the CDR3, the DNA is TGTGCCAGCAGTGATTGGTCCACGCGGGGGGAAGCTTTCTTT. Translation: CASSDWSTRGEAFF.

This clone was seen only once. The chain has TRBV9 and TRBJ2-7; a possible D gene is TRBD2 (5 bases). Germline V gene sequence: CDR1 SGDLS, CDR2 YYNGEE. The CDR3 spans 14 residues. V was cut by 0 bases and J by 4 bases, with 11 bases left in between. Here the CDR3 DNA reads TGTGCCAGCAGCGTAGGAGTAGGCGGGTACGAGCAGTACTTC. Translating it yields CASSVGVGGYEQYF.

The V and J genes are TRBV28 and TRBJ1-5; TRBD1 is a possible D gene (6 bases). The V and J ends lost 0 bases and 2 bases respectively, with 11 bases between them. Germline V gene data show CDR1 as MDHEN and CDR2 as SYDVKM. This CDR3 is 16 amino acids long. The CDR3 region has the DNA TGTGCCAGCAGTTTATGGTCCAGGGGAGGCAATCAGCCCCAGCATTTT. This encodes CASSLWSRGGNQPQHF. Looking up the rest from reference TRBV28 and TRBJ1-5 gives the full variable domain: DVKVTQSSRYLVKRTGEKVFLECVQDMDHENMFWYRQDPGLGLRLIYFSYDVKMKEKGDIPEGYSVSREKKERFSLILESASTNQTSMYLCASSLWSRGGNQPQHFGDGTRLSIL.